This T cell receptor (beta chain) emerged from a study of shared clonotypes between healthy human individuals. Broader study findings: Exclusively blood specimens were collected; tissue repertoires likely differ.

Germline CDR1 SGHRS, CDR2 YFSETQ. The junction had 5 bases not matched to a gene; V was cut back by 0 bases and J by 1 base. This CDR3 comprises 16 residues. Per the original methods: From ImmunoSEQ came sequences covering only the junction and carrying no quality scores, so filtering differed. Sequencing was performed with immunoSEQ multiplex PCR; in TCRdb, only in-frame clones are kept and a portion is missing. Clonal size and the V and J genes are those of that table, whereas D and trimming came from the DNA. The sample records about 2 million clones, around 95% being singletons. As to this clone: The antigen is not known.

Input material: naive CD4+ T cells sorted from blood. As to subset: CD45RA+ positively selected. The chain employs TRBV5-1 and TRBJ2-7, with 9 bases fitting TRBD1. This clonotype was obtained from a man aged 18-30 years in good health. The CDR3 region has the DNA TGCGCCAGCAGCTTGGAGGCCGGGACAGGGTCCTACGAGCAGTACTTC. Residues: CASSLEAGTGSYEQYF.